This T cell receptor (beta chain) was recovered during a study of cytomegalovirus exposure and HLA in healthy donors (dated by TCRdb to the late 2010s). At the level of the whole study: An earlier analysis of several hundred of the donors reported approximately 260 Gb of sequence data and about 120 million unique TCR beta sequences obtained from some 200 million T cells. The aim of the study was to test whether cataloging public T cell receptors could identify signatures of past pathogen exposure. Both class I and class II loci were covered by HLA typing, at four-digit resolution. In the later analysis, no new phenotypic data were used to find candidate immune exposures; instead, reliance was placed on TCR beta sequences and their occurrence across donors. Besides the first cohort of more than 650 subjects, a separate validation cohort made up of 95 to 150 different subjects was used. An earlier analysis of some 600 of the donors applied high-throughput TCR beta sequencing to assess whether each TCR beta V gene segment acted as functional or pseudogenic. The study used immunosequencing to profile the T cell repertoires of some 600 subjects and linked those repertoires to cytomegalovirus serostatus. To study patterns of TCR occurrence, a later analysis re-analyzed previously published TCR beta repertoires from just over 650 donors and added high-resolution HLA genotyping. A later genetic analysis took genome-wide SNP genotypes for about 55% of the roughly 670 donors and used that subset as a discovery cohort. All discovery cohort repertoires had been generated on a single sequencing platform. An early release covering more than 500 HLA-typed donors comprised 250 to 350 gigabases of sequencing data and tens of millions of unique TCR sequences. Donor age, sex, ethnicity and CMV serostatus were compiled alongside the repertoire data. Typing coverage differed by locus: A, B, C, DRB1 and DQB1 were typed in about 620-630 donors, DQA1 in approximately 520, DPA1 in around 600, and DPB1 in just under 480. A handful of DR-DQ haplotypes were treated as single units for association and clustering because of strong linkage in the cohort. The genetic ancestry cluster associated with self-reported Caucasian donors included around four fifths of the 350 to 500 genotyped donors. On average, 235,054 unique TCR beta nucleotide sequences were sequenced per donor among a few hundred genotyped donors of the cohort, with roughly 19% of those sequences being non-productive. The study combined high-throughput TCR immunosequencing, statistical association of individual TCRs with disease status, and machine learning to predict cytomegalovirus infection status. Findings and caveats that apply to the study as a whole: The earlier analysis of a few hundred of the donors excluded approximately 15 rarely observed V segments, including chromosome 9 orphons, because counts were too low. A later analysis found that TCR association rates varied across HLA loci, with DRB1 alleles showing the most associated TCRs and HLA-C alleles the fewest. In an earlier analysis of fewer than 750 of the donors, most TCR beta V segments were observed in productive rearrangements about 87% or about 30% of the time, broadly matching IMGT annotations. When HLA alleles, especially DR and DQ, strongly co-occurred, TCR associations were difficult to assign to individual alleles. The classifier was reported to diagnose cytomegalovirus status with high specificity and sensitivity in both the original and validation cohorts. In a later analysis, several top co-occurrence clusters were reported to appear linked to parvovirus B19, influenza, CMV and Epstein-Barr virus. In vitro tests confirmed that a few of the cytomegalovirus-associated TCR beta chains recognize cytomegalovirus antigens. Compared with equally common non-associated chains, HLA-associated TCR beta chains in a later analysis were more clonally expanded and had lower generation probabilities. Because HLA typing was missing for some donors at each locus, association tests included only the typed subset. V-gene and J-gene trimming of TCR beta chains was associated with a missense DCLRE1C variant in a later genetic analysis, and the association was replicated in an independent cohort. Immune exposure information for the cohort was limited to CMV serostatus. This cohort had only TCR beta chains sequenced, and the lack of alpha or paired-chain data limited which features could be detected. According to a later genetic analysis, donors in an Asian-associated ancestry cluster had fewer N-insertions in productive TCRs than the roughly 660-donor mean. Sequencing depth was assumed to be roughly uniform across donors in the presence/absence analyses, though that assumption may not hold. While some public TCRs were present in many individuals, most TCR sequences turned up only very rarely across donors. A further reported finding was that TCR beta sequences accurately predicted the HLA-A and HLA-B alleles for most subjects in the first cohort. According to the authors, the approach could potentially be generalized to other disease states and immunological phenotypes. Correlated functional status among segregating V segments might be attributable to linkage disequilibrium, but an unknown experimental factor could not be ruled out. Some IMGT-functional V segments, including TRBV6-2 and TRBV6-3, could not be distinguished by the 87-base-pair reads and were therefore excluded. The study listed approximately 150 TCR beta chains as associated with cytomegalovirus. The sequencing pipeline was judged likely to have produced a cluster of highly shared sequence variants as a technical artifact. Specific HLA alleles were associated with roughly 17,000 TCR beta sequences at a false discovery rate of 0.05 in a later analysis. Most CMV-associated TCR beta chains appeared to be HLA-restricted in a later analysis, and the HLA associations seemed to be driven largely by CMV exposure.

On this clone: Its antigen target is currently unknown. One base away there is no much larger clone; base qualities are not given.

The method was the immunoSEQ multiplex PCR assay. For the multiplex PCR, a mixture combining 60 forward primers for TCR Vbeta segments and 13 reverse primers for TCR Jbeta segments was used. Amplification of the CDR3 region of rearranged TCR beta genes was performed with a multiplex PCR assay on genomic DNA. The amplified TCR beta libraries were sequenced on the Illumina HiSeq System as 87-base-pair reads. The source study handled its data this way. Across the 666 repertoires, a later analysis counted 60 million to 90 million unique TCR beta chains, 9 million to 14 million of which were shared by at least two donors. To remove PCR and sequencing errors, raw reads were error-corrected and collapsed into unique sequences using a nearest-neighbor algorithm that merged closely related sequences. CDR3 sequences were aligned to IMGT reference sequences to assign V, D and J gene segments. Each retained sequence needed at least a six-nucleotide match to both a V gene segment and a J gene segment. Rearrangements were called productive when the CDR3 lacked stop codons and stayed in frame with V and J; all others were non-productive. Following IMGT convention, CDR3 was defined as the stretch from the second conserved V-encoded cysteine to the conserved J-encoded phenylalanine. The earlier analysis of about 610 of the donors excluded any sequence lacking an unambiguous match to a single V gene segment. In an earlier analysis of approximately 560 of the donors, a V segment was called functional when productive rearrangements were above 56.7%, and segregating when the standard deviation between donors exceeded 5%. A statistical classification framework was developed to diagnose cytomegalovirus status using the catalog of TCR beta chain sequences. A later analysis assigned V and J genes by comparing TCR nucleotide sequences with IMGT/GENE-DB human TR gene sequences. In a later analysis, CDR3 sequences and most-parsimonious VDJ recombination scenarios were assigned using the TCRdist pipeline. A later analysis defined each TCR beta chain by its CDR3 amino acid sequence plus V-gene family, and excluded reads lacking a unique V-gene family. In a later analysis, fewer than 600 highly shared, low-generation-probability nucleotide sequences were removed to address suspected cross-contamination and a sequencing artifact. For each public chain, a later analysis derived a clonal expansion index from normalized ranks of inferred template counts within each repertoire. Generation probabilities in a later analysis came from a VDJ recombination model fitted to out-of-frame rearrangements, and those results were checked against IGoR. In a later analysis, hypergeometric tests were used to score TCR-TCR, TCR-HLA and TCR-CMV co-occurrence, with a repertoire-size bias correction applied to TCR pairs. In a later analysis, false discovery rates were estimated by permuting HLA or CMV assignments 20 times. A later analysis grouped co-occurring TCRs with DBSCAN, adding TCRdist sequence similarity when clustering within HLA-allele-positive subsets. Repertoires with fewer than 30,000 or more than 120,000 public chains, plus five repertoires with anomalous nucleotide sharing, were excluded from co-occurrence clustering. TCRdb obtained this table from immuneACCESS and retained in-frame rearrangements with V and J assigned. These tables miss some clones; where compared with another copy, unresolved V genes account for less than half of the shortfall, and the remainder is unexplained. V and J calls and clone size follow that table, whereas D and trimming were derived from the DNA. In this sample the table shows 100,000 to 150,000 clones, 17% of which occur a single time. The leading ten clones occupy about 3.1% of the sample.

The cohort consisted of 670 or so healthy bone marrow donors. All cohort members were sampled while nominally healthy, although unrecorded immune exposures were likely present. The donor was CMV seropositive and was included in the group of 250 to 350 seropositive cohort members. Every donor gave a peripheral blood sample, and the peripheral blood mononuclear cells from that sample were used for TCR beta sequencing. The Qiagen DNeasy Blood Extraction Kit was used to extract genomic DNA from the blood cell samples. The germline V gene supplies CDR1 LGHNA and CDR2 YSLEER. The CDR3 measures 18 amino acids from cysteine to phenylalanine. Only the CDR3 region is kept as DNA, spanning 54 bases read in frame from base 1. Trimming accounts for 1 base at V and 2 bases at J, while the number of junction bases matched to no gene is 9.

This receptor was taken from a female donor in good health and CMV-seropositive. The receptor chain draws on TRBV4-3 and TRBJ1-5, with 9 central nucleotides matching TRBD1. Sequenced: PBMCs. The CDR3 has the sequence CASSQVWTGAGGNQPQHF. The nucleotides read TGCGCCAGCAGCCAAGTATGGACAGGGGCCGGGGGCAATCAGCCCCAGCATTTT.